The T cell receptor (beta chain) under discussion was sequenced for a study of T cells in Graves' hyperthyroidism and ophthalmopathy. What was amplified from RNA transcripts were TCR beta CDR3 regions. Using the HTBI primer set, a first-round RT-PCR was run on the TCR CDR3. TCRdb re-derived calls from the multiplex PCR reads in MiXCR, one entry per CDR3 protein. The data show some 500,000 distinct CDR3 sequences, about an eighth seen once. Sequences were obtained from blood. The receptors come from a woman younger than 30 with Graves' hyperthyroidism.

As to this clonotype: One base away lies a much larger clone, so this may be a sequencing read error. This chain uses TRBV29-1 with TRBJ2-4; D might be TRBD1 (6 bases). This CDR3 has 14 amino acids. The ends were cut back, 5 bases at V and 0 bases at J, with 11 bases in the middle. Germline CDR1 SQVTM, CDR2 ANQGSEA. The CDR3, as DNA: TGCAGCGTTCGGACAGTTCTAGCCAAAAACATTCAGTACTTC. As protein: CSVRTVLAKNIQYF.